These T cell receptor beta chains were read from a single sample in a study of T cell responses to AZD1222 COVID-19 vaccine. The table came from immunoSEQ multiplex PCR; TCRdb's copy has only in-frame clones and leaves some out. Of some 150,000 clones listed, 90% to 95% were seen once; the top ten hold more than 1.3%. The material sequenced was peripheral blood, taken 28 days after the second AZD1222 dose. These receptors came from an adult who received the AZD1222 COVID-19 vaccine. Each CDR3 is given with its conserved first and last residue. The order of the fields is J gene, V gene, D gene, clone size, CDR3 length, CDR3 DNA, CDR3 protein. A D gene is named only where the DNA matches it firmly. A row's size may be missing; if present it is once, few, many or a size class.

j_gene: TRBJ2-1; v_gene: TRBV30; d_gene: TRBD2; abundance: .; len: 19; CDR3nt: TGTGCCTGGAGTGCCGGGACTAGCGGGAGAAGAAGGTCCTACAATGAGCAGTTCTTC; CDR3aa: CAWSAGTSGRRRSYNEQFF
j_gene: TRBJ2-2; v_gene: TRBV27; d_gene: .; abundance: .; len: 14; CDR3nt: TGTGCCAGCAGTTTTGGGCGTATCACCGGGGAGCTGTTTTTT; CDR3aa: CASSFGRITGELFF
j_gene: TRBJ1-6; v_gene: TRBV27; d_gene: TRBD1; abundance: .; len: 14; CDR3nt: TGTGCCAGCACCCGGGGACAGGCGGGTTCACCCCTCCACTTT; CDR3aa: CASTRGQAGSPLHF
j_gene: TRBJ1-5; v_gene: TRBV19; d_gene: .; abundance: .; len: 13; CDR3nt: TGTGCCAGTAGTATGGGGCTCCGCCAGCCCCAGCATTTT; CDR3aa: CASSMGLRQPQHF
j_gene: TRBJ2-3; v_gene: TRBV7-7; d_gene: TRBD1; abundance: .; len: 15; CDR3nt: TGTGCTAGCAGCTTAGGGGGCTCCGGGTTTGGTACGCAGTATTTT; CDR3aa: CASSLGGSGFGTQYF
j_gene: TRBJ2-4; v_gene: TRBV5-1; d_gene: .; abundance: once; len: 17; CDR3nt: TGCGCCAGCAGCTTGTTTGACAGCCATCTAGCCAAAAACATTCAGTACTTC; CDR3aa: CASSLFDSHLAKNIQYF
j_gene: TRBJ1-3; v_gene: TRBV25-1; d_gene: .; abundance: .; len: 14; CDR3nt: TGTGCCAGCAGTCAGGGGTTATCTGGAAACACCATATATTTT; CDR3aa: CASSQGLSGNTIYF
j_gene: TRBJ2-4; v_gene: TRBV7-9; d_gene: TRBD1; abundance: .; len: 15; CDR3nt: TGTGCCAGCAGTTCAAATTCGGGACAGCTAAACATTCAGTACTTC; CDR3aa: CASSSNSGQLNIQYF
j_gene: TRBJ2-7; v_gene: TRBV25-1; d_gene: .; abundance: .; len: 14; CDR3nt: TGTGCCAGCAGTGATAGACCTTCAACCTACGAGCAGTACTTC; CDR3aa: CASSDRPSTYEQYF
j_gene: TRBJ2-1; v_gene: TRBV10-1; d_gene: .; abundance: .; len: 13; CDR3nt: TGCGCCAGCAGTGTCGGCGGGATCGATGAGCAGTTCTTC; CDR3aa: CASSVGGIDEQFF
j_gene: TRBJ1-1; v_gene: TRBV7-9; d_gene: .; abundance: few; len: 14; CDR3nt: TGTGCCAGCAGCTTAGACGGAATGAACACTGAAGCTTTCTTT; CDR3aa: CASSLDGMNTEAFF
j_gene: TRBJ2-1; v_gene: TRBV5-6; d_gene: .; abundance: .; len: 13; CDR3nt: TGTGCCAGCAGCCTGGGACTCCGCAATGAGCAGTTCTTC; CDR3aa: CASSLGLRNEQFF
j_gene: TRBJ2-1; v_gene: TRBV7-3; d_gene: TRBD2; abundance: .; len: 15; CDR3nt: TGTGCCAGCAGCCCCCTTAGCGGGAAGCGCGATGAGCAGTTCTTC; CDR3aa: CASSPLSGKRDEQFF
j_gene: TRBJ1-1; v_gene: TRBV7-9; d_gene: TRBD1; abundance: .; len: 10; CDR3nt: TGTGCCAGCCTTGGACAGGGCGCTTTCTTT; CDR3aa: CASLGQGAFF
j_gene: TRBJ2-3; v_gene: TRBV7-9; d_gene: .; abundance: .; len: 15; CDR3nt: TGTGCCAGCAGCTTAATAGGCTGGGGCACAGATACGCAGTATTTT; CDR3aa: CASSLIGWGTDTQYF
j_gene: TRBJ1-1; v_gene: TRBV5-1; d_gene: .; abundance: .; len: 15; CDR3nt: TGCGCCAGCAGCTTGGCGACAGGCATGAACACTGAAGCTTTCTTT; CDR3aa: CASSLATGMNTEAFF
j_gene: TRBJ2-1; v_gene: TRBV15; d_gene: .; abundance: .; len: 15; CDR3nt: TGTGCCACCAGCAGAGATCTTAACTCTATGGCCGAGCAGTTCTTC; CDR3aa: CATSRDLNSMAEQFF
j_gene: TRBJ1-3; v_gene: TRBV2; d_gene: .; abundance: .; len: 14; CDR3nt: TGTGCCAGTATCGGGACATTCTCTGGAAACACCATATATTTT; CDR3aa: CASIGTFSGNTIYF
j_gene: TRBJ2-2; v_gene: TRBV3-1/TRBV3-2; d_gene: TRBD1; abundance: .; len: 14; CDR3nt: TGTGCCAGCAGCCATCGACAGGGGGTCGGGGAGCTGTTTTTT; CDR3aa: CASSHRQGVGELFF
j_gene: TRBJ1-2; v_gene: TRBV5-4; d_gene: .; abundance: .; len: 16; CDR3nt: TGTGCCAGCACCCGAGGCGGGACTGCTACCTACTATGGCTACACCTTC; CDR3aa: CASTRGGTATYYGYTF
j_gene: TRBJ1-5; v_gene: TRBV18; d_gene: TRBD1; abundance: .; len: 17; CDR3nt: TGTGCCAGCTCCCTGGAACAGGGGGCTGCTGGCAATCAGCCCCAGCATTTT; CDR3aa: CASSLEQGAAGNQPQHF
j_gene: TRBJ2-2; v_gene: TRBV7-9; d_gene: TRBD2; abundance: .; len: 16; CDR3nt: TGTGCCAGCAGCTCTCAAAGGGGACTAGTTCTGGGGGAGCTGTTTTTT; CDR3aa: CASSSQRGLVLGELFF
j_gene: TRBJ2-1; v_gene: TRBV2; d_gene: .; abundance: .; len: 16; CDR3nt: TGTGCCAGCAGAGCGACCCGGGACAAGTTCTACAATGAGCAGTTCTTC; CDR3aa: CASRATRDKFYNEQFF
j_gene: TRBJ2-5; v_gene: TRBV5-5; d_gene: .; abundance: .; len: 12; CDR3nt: TGTGCCAGCAGCCCACTGACTGAGACCCAGTACTTC; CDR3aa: CASSPLTETQYF
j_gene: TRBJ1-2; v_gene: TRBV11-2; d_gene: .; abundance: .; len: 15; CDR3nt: TGTGCCAGCAGCTTGAGAACGACGGGTTTCGGCGGCTACACCTTC; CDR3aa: CASSLRTTGFGGYTF
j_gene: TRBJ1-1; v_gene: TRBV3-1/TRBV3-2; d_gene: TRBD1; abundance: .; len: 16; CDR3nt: TGTGCCAGCAGCTCTCTCCCGGGACAGGGCGGGACTGAAGCTTTCTTT; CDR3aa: CASSSLPGQGGTEAFF
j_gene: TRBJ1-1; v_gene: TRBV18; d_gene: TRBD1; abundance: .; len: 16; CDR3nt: TGTGCCAGCTCACGAGGTATCGGACAGGAGAACACTGAAGCTTTCTTT; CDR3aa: CASSRGIGQENTEAFF
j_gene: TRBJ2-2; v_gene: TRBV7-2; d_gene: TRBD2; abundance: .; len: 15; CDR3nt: TGTGCCAGCAGCTTACGCAGCGGGAGTGCCGGGGAGCTGTTTTTT; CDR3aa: CASSLRSGSAGELFF
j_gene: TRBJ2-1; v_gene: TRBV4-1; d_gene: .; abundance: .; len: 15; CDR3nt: TGCGCCAGCAGCCAAGGACATTGGTCCTACAATGAGCAGTTCTTC; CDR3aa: CASSQGHWSYNEQFF
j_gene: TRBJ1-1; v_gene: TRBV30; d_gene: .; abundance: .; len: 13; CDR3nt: TGTGCCTGGAGTTGGGGAAGGGTAGGAGAAGCTTTCTTT; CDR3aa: CAWSWGRVGEAFF
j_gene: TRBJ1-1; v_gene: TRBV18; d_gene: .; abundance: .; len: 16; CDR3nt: TGTGCCAGCTCACCACCGGTTGGGTCCGTGGGCACTGAAGCTTTCTTT; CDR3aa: CASSPPVGSVGTEAFF
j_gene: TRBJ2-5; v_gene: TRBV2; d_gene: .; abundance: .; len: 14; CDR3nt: TGTGCCAGCAGTGAACAACAGGGTACAGAGACCCAGTACTTC; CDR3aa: CASSEQQGTETQYF
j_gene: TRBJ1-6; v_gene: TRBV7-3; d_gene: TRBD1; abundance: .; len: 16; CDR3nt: TGTGCCAGCAGCTTAACGGGACAGGGGGCAAGGTCACCCCTCCACTTT; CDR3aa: CASSLTGQGARSPLHF
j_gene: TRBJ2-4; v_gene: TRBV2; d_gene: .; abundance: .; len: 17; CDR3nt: TGTGCCAGCAGTGAAGCGCTTAAGGCAGCCAGCGGTAGACTTCAGTACTTC; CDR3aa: CASSEALKAASGRLQYF
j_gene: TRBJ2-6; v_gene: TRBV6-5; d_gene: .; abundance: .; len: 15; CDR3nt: TGTGCCAGCAGTTCACAGGTCTCTGGGGCCAACGTCCTGACTTTC; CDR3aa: CASSSQVSGANVLTF
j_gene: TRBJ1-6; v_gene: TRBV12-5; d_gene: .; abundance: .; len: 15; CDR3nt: TGTGCTAGCTGGACCGGGGAGGGATATAATTCACCCCTCCACTTT; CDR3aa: CASWTGEGYNSPLHF
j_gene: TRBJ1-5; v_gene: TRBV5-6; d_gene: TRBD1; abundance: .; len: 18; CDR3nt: TGTGCCAGGGTCAGGGACAGGGCGGCCCCAAATAGCAATCAGCCCCAGCATTTT; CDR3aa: CARVRDRAAPNSNQPQHF
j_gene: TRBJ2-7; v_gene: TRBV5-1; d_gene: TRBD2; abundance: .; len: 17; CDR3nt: TGCGCCAGCAGCTGGACCGGGACTAGCGGGGGCCCCTCGGAGCAGTACTTC; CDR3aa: CASSWTGTSGGPSEQYF
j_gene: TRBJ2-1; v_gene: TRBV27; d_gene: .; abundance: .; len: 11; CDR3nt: TGTGCCAGCATTTCCTACAATGAGCAGTTCTTC; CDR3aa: CASISYNEQFF
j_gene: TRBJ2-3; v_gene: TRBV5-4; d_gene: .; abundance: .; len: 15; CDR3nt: TGTGCCAGCAGCTTTATTTGGCAGACCACAGATACGCAGTATTTT; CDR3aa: CASSFIWQTTDTQYF
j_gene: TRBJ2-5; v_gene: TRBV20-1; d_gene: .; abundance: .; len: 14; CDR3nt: TGCAGTGCTAGTGCGGGGGCTACAAAAGAGACCCAGTACTTC; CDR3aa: CSASAGATKETQYF
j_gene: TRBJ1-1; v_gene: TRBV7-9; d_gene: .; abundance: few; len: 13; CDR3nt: TGTGCCAGCAGCCGTGGGGGGTACACTGAAGCTTTCTTT; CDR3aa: CASSRGGYTEAFF
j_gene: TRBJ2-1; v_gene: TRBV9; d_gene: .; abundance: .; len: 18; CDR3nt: TGTGCCAGCAGCGTTCCTAAGGGGAGCCCTCCTTCCCACAATGAGCAGTTCTTC; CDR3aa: CASSVPKGSPPSHNEQFF